The entry below describes one T cell receptor (beta chain). Its matching antigen is unknown. Germline-derived CDR1 and CDR2 are LGHNA and YNFKEQ. This CDR3 region has 18 residues. Losses at the gene ends were 3 bases for V and 2 bases for J; bases not matched to a gene: 11. TCRdb's copy holds only in-frame clones and misses some; the assay was immunoSEQ multiplex PCR. The table records approximately 100,000 clones, 90% of them present only once. This sample is drawn from a study of OX40 agonist ivuxolimab in advanced cancers. Study-wide context: Checkpoint inhibitors had been given previously to around 38% of patients. Study outcomes and limitations: Expanded peripheral T-cell antigen specificity went undetermined. Dose levels from 0.1 to 3.0 mg/kg saw CD4+ and CD8+ blood T cells expand clonally by week 6.

Sequencing used CD4+ or CD8+ T cells sorted from blood, obtained in a trial of the OX40 agonist ivuxolimab. The source is an adult with an advanced solid tumor such as melanoma, head and neck, liver or kidney cancer. V is TRBV4-2 and J is TRBJ2-7, with 12 bases identical to TRBD1. In DNA, the CDR3 is TGTGCCAGCAGCCAGGGGACAGGGGGCCGACCGGGAGCCTACGAGCAGTACTTC. The encoded protein is CASSQGTGGRPGAYEQYF.